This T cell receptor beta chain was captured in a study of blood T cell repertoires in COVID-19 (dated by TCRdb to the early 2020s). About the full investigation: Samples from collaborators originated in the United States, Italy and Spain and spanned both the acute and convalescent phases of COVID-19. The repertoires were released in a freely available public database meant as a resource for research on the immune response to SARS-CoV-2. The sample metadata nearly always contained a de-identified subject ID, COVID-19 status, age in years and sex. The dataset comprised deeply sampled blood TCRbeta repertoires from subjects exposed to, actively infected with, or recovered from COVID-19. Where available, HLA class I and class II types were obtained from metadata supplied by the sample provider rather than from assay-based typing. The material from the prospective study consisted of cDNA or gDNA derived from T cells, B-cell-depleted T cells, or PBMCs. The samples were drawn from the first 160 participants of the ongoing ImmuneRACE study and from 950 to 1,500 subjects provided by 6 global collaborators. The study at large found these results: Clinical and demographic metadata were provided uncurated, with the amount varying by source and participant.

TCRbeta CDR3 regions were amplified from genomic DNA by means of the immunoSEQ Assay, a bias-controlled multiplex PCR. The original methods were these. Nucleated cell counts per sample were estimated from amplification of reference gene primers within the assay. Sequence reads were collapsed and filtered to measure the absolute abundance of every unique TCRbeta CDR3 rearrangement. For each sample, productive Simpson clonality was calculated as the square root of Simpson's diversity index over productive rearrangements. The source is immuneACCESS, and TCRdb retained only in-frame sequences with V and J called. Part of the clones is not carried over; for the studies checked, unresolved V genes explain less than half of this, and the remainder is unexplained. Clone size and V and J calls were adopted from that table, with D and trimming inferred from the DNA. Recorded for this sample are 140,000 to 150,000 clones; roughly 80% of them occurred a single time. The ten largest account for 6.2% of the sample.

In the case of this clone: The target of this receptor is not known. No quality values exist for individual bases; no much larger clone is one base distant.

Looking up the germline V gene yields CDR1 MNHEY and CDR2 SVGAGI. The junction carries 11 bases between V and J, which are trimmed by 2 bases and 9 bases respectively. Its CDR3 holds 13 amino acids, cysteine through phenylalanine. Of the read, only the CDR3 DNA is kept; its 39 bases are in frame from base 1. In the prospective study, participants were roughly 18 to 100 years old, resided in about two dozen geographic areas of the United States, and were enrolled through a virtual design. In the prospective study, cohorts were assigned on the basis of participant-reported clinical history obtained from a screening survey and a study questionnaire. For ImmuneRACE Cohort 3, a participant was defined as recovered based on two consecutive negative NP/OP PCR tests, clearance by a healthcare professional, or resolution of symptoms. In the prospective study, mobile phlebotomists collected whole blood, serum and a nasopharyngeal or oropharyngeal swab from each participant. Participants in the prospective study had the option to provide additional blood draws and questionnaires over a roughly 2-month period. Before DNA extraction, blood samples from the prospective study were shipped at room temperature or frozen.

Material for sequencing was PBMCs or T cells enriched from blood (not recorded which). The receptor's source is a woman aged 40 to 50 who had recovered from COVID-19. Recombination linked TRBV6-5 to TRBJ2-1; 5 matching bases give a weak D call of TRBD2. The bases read TGTGCCAGCAGTTACCGGGTTCGGGGTGAGCAGTTCTTC. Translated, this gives CASSYRVRGEQFF.